This T cell receptor (beta chain) was found in a study of T-cell reconstitution after alpha-beta-depleted transplantation in children. Preparation of the TCRbeta library was carried out with unique molecular identifiers. One entry per CDR3 protein, called by TCRdb with MiXCR from the PCR reads. The sample includes 250,000 to 350,000 distinct CDR3 sequences, more than 8% seen only once; the top ten take about a tenth. This CDR3 is 13 amino acids long. Germline CDR1 reads DFQATT; CDR2 reads SNEGSKA (reference sequence). The receptor's source is a human donor who donated a stem cell graft to a child with SCID. The material was PBMCs from the stem cell graft donor, obtained from the stem cell graft. V and J are TRBV20-1 and TRBJ2-7; perhaps TRBD2 as D (6 bases). The DNA for the CDR3 is TGCAGCTTATTAGCGGCCCTTTCCTACGAGCAGTACTTC. Amino acids: CSLLAALSYEQYF.